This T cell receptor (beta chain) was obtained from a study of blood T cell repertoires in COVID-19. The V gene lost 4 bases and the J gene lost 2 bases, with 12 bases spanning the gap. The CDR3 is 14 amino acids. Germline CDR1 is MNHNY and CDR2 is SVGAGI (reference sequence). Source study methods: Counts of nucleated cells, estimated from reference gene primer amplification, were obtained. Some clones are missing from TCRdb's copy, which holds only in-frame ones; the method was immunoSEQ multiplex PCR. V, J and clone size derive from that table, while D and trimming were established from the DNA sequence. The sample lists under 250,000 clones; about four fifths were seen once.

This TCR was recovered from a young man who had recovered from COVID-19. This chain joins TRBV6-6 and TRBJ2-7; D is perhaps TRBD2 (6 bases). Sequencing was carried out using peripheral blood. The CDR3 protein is CASSFGTETYEQYF. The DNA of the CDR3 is TGTGCCAGCAGTTTTGGGACTGAGACCTACGAGCAGTACTTC.